The present T cell receptor (beta chain) was sequenced within a study of blood T cells in healthy people across ages. For the second PCR, which ran for about 7 to 11 cycles, a sample-barcoded 5' primer and a J-beta primer mix were used. Each cDNA molecule received a tag from a template-switch adaptor that had 12 random nucleotides. One entry per CDR3 protein results from TCRdb running MiXCR on the 5' RACE reads. Of about 640,000 distinct CDR3 sequences listed, roughly 53% were seen once; the top ten hold 30% to 45%. The study isolated at least 7 million PBMCs from each sample. This clonotype was sampled from a man in his fifties or sixties in good health. The sequenced sample was blood.

CDR3 bases: TGCGCCAGCAGCTTGGTAGCGGGGGTTGACAATGAGCAGTTCTTC. The encoded protein is CASSLVAGVDNEQFF. The chain carries TRBV5-1 and TRBJ2-1, with 9 nucleotides matching TRBD2. CDR3 length: 15 residues. The V gene's germline CDR1 is SGHRS and CDR2 YFSETQ. The V and J ends lost 0 bases and 5 bases, in that order; junction bases with no gene match: 3. Together with reference TRBV5-1 and TRBJ2-1, the CDR3 gives the full variable domain: KAGVTQTPRYLIKTRGQQVTLSCSPISGHRSVSWYQQTPGQGLQFLFEYFSETQRNKGNFPGRFSGRQFSNSRSEMNVSTLELGDSALYLCASSLVAGVDNEQFFGPGTRLTVL.